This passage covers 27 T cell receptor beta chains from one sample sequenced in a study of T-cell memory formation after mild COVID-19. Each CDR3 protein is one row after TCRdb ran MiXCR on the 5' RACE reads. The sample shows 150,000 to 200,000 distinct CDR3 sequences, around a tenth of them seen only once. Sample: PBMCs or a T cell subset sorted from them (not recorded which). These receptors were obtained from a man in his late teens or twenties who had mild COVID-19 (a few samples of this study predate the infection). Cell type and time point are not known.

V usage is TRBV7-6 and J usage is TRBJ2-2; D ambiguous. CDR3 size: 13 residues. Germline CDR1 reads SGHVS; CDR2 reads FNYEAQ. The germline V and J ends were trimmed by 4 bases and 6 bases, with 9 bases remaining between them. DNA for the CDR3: TGTGCCAGCAGCTCGACGGCGGCCGGGGAGCTGTTTTTT. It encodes CASSSTAAGELFF.

CDR3 amino acids: CASRPLGDEQFF. As DNA, the CDR3 is TGTGCCAGCAGACCGCTCGGTGATGAGCAGTTCTTC. The chain joins TRBV6-2 or TRBV6-3 to TRBJ2-1, with D unclear. Germline CDR1 and CDR2: MNHEY and SVGEGT. Deletions cut 6 bases from V and 8 bases from J, with 11 bases between. This CDR3 has 12 amino acids.

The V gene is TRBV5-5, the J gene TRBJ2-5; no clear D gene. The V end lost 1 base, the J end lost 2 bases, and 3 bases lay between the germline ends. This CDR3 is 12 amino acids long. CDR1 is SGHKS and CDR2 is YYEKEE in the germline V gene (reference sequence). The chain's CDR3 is CASSLQQETQYF. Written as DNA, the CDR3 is TGTGCCAGCAGCTTGCAACAAGAGACCCAGTACTTC.

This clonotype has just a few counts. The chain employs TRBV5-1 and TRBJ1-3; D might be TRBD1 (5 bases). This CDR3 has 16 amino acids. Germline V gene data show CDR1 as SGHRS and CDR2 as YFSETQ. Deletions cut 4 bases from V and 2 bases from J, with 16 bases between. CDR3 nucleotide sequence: TGCGCCAGCAGCCGTGAACCAGGGCGTCCTGGAAACACCATATATTTT. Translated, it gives CASSREPGRPGNTIYF.

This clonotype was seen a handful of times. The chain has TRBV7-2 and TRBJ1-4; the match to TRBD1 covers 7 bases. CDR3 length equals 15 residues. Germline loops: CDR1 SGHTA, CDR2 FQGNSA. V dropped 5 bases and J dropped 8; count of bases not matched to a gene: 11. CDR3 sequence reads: CASSANRGGWEKLFF. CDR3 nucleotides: TGTGCCAGCAGCGCCAACAGGGGTGGCTGGGAAAAACTGTTTTTT.

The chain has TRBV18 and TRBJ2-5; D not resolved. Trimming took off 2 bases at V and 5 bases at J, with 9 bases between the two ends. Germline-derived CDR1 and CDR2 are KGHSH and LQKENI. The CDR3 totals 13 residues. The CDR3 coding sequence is TGTGCCAGCTCACCATTAAGTCAGGAGACCCAGTACTTC. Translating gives CASSPLSQETQYF.

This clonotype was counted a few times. The DNA of the CDR3 is TGTGCCAGCAGTAAAACTAGCGTGGCAGATACGCAGTATTTT. Translating gives CASSKTSVADTQYF. The chain has TRBV2 and TRBJ2-3; TRBD2 agrees at 7 bases. CDR3 size: 14 residues. The germline V gene encodes CDR1 SNHLY and CDR2 FYNNEI. V trimming: 5 bases; J trimming: 4 bases; junction bases outside the gene matches: 6.

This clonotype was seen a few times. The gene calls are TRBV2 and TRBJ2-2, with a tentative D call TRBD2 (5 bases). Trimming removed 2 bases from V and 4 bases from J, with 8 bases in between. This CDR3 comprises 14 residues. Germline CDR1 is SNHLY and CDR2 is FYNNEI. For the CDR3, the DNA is TGTGCCAGCAGTGAACCGGGGATCACCGGGGAGCTGTTTTTT. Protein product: CASSEPGITGELFF.

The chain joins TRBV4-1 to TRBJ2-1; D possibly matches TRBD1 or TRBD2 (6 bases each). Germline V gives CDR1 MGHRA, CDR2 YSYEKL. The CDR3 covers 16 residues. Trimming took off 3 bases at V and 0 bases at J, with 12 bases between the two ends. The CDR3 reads CASSQRGASSYNEQFF. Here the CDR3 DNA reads TGCGCCAGCAGCCAGAGGGGGGCCAGCTCCTACAATGAGCAGTTCTTC.

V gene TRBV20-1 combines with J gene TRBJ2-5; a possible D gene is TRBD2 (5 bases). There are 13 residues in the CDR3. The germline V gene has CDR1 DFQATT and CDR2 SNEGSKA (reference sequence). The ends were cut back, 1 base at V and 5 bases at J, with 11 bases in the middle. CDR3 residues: CSARVYLAETQYF. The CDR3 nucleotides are TGCAGTGCTAGAGTATACCTAGCCGAGACCCAGTACTTC.

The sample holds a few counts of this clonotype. This CDR3 reads CASSYRRGRASGGATYEQYV. The CDR3 DNA follows: TGCGCCAGCAGCTACCGCCGGGGGCGGGCTAGCGGGGGGGCAACCTACGAGCAGTACGTC. This chain links TRBV5-1 with TRBJ2-7; 12 positions agree with TRBD2. The germline gives CDR1 SGHRS, CDR2 YFSETQ. The V gene end was trimmed by 3 bases and the J gene end by 2 bases; junction bases not matched to a gene: 18. This CDR3 contains 20 residues.

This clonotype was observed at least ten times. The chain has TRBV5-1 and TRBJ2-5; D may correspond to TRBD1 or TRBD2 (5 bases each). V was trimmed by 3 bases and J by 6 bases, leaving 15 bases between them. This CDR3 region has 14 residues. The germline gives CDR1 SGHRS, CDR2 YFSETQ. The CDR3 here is CASSSGTGRQTQYF. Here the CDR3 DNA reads TGCGCCAGCAGCTCTGGGACGGGGCGCCAGACCCAGTACTTC.

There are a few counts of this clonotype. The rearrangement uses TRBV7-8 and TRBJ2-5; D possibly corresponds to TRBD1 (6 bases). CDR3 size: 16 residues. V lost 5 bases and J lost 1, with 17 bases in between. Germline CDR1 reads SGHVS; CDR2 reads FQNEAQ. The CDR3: CASSPSRTALQETQYF. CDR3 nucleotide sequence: TGTGCCAGCAGCCCCTCGAGGACAGCGCTCCAAGAGACCCAGTACTTC.

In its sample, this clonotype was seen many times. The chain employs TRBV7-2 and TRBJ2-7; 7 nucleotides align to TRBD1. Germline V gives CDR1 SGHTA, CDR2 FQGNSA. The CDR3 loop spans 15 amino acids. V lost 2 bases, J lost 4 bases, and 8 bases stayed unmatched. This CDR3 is CASSLSGTETYEQYV. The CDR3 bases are TGTGCCAGCAGCTTATCCGGGACAGAGACATACGAGCAGTACGTC.

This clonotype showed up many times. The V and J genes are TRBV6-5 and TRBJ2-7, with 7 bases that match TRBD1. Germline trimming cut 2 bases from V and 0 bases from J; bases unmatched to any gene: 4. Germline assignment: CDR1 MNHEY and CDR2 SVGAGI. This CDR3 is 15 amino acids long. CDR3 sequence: CASSYTGESSYEQYF. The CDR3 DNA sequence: TGTGCCAGCAGTTACACAGGGGAAAGCTCCTACGAGCAGTACTTC.

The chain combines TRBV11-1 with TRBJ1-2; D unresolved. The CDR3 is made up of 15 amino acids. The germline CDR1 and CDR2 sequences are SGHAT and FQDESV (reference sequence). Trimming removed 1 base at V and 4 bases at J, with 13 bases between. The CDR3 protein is CASSLGHNELYGYTF. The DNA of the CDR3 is TGTGCCAGCAGCTTAGGACACAACGAACTCTATGGCTACACCTTC. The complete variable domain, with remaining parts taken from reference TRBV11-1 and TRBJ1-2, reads EAEVAQSPRYKITEKSQAVAFWCDPISGHATLYWYRQILGQGPELLVQFQDESVVDDSQLPKDRFSAERLKGVDSTLKIQPAELGDSAMYLCASSLGHNELYGYTFGSGTRLTVV.

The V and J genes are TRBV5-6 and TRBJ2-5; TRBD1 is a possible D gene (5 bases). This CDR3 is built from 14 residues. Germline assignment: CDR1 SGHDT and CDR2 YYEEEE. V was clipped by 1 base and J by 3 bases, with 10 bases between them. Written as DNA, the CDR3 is TGTGCCAGCAGCTTGCCAGGGATGGAAGAGACCCAGTACTTC. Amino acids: CASSLPGMEETQYF.

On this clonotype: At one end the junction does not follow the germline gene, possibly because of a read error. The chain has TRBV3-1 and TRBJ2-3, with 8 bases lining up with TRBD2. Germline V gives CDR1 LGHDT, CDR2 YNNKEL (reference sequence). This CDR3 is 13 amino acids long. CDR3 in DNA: TGTGACAGCAGTGGAGCGGGGGTCGATACGCAGTATTTT. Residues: CDSSGAGVDTQYF.

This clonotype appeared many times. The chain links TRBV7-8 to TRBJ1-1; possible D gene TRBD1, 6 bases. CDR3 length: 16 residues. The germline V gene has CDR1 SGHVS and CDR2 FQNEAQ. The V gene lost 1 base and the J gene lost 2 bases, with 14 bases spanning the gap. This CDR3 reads CASSLVGGALNTEAFF. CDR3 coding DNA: TGTGCCAGCAGCTTAGTTGGGGGGGCTCTTAACACTGAAGCTTTCTTT.

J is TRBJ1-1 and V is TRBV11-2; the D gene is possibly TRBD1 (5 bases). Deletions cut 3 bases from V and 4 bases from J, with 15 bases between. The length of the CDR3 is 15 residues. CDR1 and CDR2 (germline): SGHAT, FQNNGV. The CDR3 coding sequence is TGTGCCAGCAGCTTCAATGTCAGGGAGGGCACTGAAGCTTTCTTT. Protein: CASSFNVREGTEAFF.

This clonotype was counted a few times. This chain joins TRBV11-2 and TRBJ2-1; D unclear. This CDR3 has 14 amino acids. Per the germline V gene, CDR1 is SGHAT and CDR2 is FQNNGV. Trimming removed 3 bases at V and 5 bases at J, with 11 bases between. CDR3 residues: CASSFAAPDNEQFF. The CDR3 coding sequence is TGTGCCAGCAGCTTCGCCGCACCGGACAATGAGCAGTTCTTC.

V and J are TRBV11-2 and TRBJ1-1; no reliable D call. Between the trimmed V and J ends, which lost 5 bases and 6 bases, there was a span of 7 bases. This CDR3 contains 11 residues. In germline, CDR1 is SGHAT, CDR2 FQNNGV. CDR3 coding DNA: TGTGCCAGCAGCCCCATTTCTGAAGCTTTCTTT. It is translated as CASSPISEAFF.

CDR3 DNA sequence: TGTGCCAGCAGCGCCGGGTTGGGTGAAAAACTGTTTTTT. This codes for CASSAGLGEKLFF. This chain joins TRBV7-6 and TRBJ1-4; unclear D gene. The CDR3 loop spans 13 amino acids. Germline-derived CDR1 and CDR2 are SGHVS and FNYEAQ. Trimming cost V 5 bases and J 7 bases, with 11 bases left between them.

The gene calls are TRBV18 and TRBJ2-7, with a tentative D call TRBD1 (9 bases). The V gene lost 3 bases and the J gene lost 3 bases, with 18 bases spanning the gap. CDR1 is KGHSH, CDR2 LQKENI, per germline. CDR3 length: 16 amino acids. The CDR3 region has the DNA TGTGCCAGCTCACCCCGGGGGGGACAGGGCATCTACGAGCAGTACTTC. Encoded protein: CASSPRGGQGIYEQYF.

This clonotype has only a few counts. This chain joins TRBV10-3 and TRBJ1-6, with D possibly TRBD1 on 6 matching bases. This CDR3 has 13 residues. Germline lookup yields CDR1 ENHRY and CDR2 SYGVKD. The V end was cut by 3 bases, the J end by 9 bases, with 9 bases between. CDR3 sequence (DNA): TGTGCCATCAGTGATTACAGGGCTTCACCCCTCCACTTT. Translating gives CAISDYRASPLHF.

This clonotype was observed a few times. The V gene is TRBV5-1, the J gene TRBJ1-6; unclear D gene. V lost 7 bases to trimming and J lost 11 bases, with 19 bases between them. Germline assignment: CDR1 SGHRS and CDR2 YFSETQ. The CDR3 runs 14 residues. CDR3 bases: TGCGCCAGCGTCTGGACCCCGGGCCCCGCACCCCTCCACTTT. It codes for CASVWTPGPAPLHF.

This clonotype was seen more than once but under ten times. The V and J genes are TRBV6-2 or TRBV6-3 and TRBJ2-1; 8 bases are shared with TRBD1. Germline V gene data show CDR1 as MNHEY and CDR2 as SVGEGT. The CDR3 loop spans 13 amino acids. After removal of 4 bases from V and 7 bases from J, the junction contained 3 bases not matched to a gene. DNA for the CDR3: TGTGCCAGCAGTTGGGGACAGGAGAATGAGCAGTTCTTC. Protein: CASSWGQENEQFF.